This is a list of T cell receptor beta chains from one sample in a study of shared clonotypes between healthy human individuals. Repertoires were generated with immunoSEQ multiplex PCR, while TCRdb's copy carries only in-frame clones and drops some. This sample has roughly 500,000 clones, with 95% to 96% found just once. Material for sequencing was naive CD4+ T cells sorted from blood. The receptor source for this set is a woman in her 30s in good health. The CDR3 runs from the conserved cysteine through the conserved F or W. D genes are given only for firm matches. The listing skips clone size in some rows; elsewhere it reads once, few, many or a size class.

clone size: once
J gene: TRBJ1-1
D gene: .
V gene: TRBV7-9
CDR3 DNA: TGTGCCAGCACCTTAGGTGGAGCCCTCTCTTCTGAAGCTTTCTTT
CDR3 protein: CASTLGGALSSEAFF

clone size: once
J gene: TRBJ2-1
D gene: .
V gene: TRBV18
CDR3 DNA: TGTGCCAGCTCACCCCAGGGCCTCGGGTACAATGAGCAGTTCTTC
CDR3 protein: CASSPQGLGYNEQFF

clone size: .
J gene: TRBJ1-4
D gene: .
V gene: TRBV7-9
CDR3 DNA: TGTGCCAGCAGCTTAACAGGGCATGAAAAACTGTTTTTT
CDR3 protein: CASSLTGHEKLFF

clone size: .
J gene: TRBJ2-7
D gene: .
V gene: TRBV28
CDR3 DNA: TGTGCCAGCAGTGGAAGGGACCGCTCAGGAGGCTACGAGCAGTACTTC
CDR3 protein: CASSGRDRSGGYEQYF

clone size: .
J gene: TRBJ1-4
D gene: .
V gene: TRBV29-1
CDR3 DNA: TGCAGCGTTTCGGGCCCTAATGAAAAACTGTTTTTT
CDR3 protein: CSVSGPNEKLFF

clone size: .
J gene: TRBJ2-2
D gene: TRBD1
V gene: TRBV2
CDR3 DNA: TGTGCCAGCAGTGGGGACAGGGGGTTCGCCGGGGAGCTGTTTTTT
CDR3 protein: CASSGDRGFAGELFF

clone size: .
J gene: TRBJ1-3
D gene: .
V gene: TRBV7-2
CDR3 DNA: TGTGCCAGCAGCAGGGTCGGGGGGCTTGGAAACACCATATATTTT
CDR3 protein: CASSRVGGLGNTIYF

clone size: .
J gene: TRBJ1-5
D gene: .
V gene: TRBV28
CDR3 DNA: TGTGCCAGCAGTTTAATAGGGCAAGGCAATCAGCCCCAGCATTTT
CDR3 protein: CASSLIGQGNQPQHF

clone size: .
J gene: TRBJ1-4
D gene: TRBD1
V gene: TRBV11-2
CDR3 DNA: TGTGCCAGCAGCTTAGATCTGGCAGGGGGCAGGGAAAAACTGTTTTTT
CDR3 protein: CASSLDLAGGREKLFF

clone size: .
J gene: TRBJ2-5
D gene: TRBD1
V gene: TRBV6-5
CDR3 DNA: TGTGCCAGCAGATCCTATACAGGGGGGCAGACCCAGTACTTC
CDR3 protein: CASRSYTGGQTQYF

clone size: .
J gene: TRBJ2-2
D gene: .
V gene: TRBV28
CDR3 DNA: TGTGCCAGCAGTTCCCCTCTCGGAGGGTGGAACACCGGGGAGCTGTTTTTT
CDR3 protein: CASSSPLGGWNTGELFF

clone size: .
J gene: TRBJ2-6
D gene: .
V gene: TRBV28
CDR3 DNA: TGTGCCAGCAGTTTAGTAGGGGGGTGGGAAAGCTCTGGGGCCAACGTCCTGACTTTC
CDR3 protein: CASSLVGGWESSGANVLTF

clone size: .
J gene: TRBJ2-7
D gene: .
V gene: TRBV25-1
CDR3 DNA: TGTGCCAGCAGCCGAGCCCTACTGGGAGGATCGGGCTACGAGCAGTACTTC
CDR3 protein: CASSRALLGGSGYEQYF

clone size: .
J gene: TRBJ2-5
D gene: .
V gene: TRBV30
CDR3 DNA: TGTGCCTGGACCCCCCTTTGGGGCCAAGAGACCCAGTACTTC
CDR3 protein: CAWTPLWGQETQYF

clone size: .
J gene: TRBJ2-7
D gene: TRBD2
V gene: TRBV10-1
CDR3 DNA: TGCGCCAGCAGTGATAGTGCTAGCGGGATTTACGAGCAGTACTTC
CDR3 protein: CASSDSASGIYEQYF

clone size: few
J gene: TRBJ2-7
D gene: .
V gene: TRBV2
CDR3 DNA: TGTGCCAGCAGTCTTACCTGGGGGGCCGAGCAGTACTTC
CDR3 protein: CASSLTWGAEQYF

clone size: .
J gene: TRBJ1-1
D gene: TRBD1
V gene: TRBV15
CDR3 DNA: TGTGCCACCAGCAACGGACAGGTCCGTGGATCTGGGAACACTGAAGCTTTCTTT
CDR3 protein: CATSNGQVRGSGNTEAFF

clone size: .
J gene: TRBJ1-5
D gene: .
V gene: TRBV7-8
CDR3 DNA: TGTGCCAGCAGCCGGACAGATAGCAATCAGCCCCAGCATTTT
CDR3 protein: CASSRTDSNQPQHF

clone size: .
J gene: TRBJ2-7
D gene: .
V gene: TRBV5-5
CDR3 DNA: TGTGCCAGCAGCTTGAGAGCCGGGACCTTGACCTACGAGCAGTACTTC
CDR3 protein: CASSLRAGTLTYEQYF

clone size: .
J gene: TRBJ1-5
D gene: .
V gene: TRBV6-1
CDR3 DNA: TGTGCCAGCAGTCAAGGGGCTAGATATAGCAATCAGCCCCAGCATTTT
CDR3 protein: CASSQGARYSNQPQHF

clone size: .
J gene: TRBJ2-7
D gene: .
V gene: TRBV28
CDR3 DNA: TGTGCCAGCAGTGGGTACAGGGCGTACTACGAGCAGTACTTC
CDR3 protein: CASSGYRAYYEQYF

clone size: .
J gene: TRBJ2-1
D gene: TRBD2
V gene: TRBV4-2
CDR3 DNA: TGTGCCAGCAGCCAGCCGGGACTAGCGGGAGTCACCTACAATGAGCAGTTCTTC
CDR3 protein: CASSQPGLAGVTYNEQFF

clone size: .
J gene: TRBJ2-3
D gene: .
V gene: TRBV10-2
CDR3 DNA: TGCGCCAGCAGTGATGAGCGGATGTACTCCGGAACGCAGTATTTT
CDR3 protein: CASSDERMYSGTQYF

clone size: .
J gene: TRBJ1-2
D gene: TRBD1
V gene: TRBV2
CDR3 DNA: TGTGCCAGCAAGGGGGGACAGGGGGCGTCTGGCTACACCTTC
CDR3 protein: CASKGGQGASGYTF

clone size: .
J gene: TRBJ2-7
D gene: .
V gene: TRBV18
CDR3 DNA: TGTGCCAGCTCAGGGGCAGGGGAATTCTACGAGCAGTACTTC
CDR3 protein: CASSGAGEFYEQYF

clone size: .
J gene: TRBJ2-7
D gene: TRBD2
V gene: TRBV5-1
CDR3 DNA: TGCGCCAGCAGCTCCTCGCTAGCGGGAGGAAGCCTCTACGAGCAGTACTTC
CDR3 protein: CASSSSLAGGSLYEQYF

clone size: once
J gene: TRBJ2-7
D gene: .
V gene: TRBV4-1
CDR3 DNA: TGCGCCAGCAGCCAAGTCCAGACCTACGAGCAGTACTTC
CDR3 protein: CASSQVQTYEQYF

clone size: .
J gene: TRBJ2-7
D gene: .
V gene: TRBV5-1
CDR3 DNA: TGCGCCAGCAGCTTGGACTTAGGGGCAGCTTACGAGCAGTACTTC
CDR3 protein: CASSLDLGAAYEQYF

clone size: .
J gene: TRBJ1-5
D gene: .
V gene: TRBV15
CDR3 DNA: TGTGCCACCAGCAGAGACTACAATCAGCCCCAGCATTTT
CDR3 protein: CATSRDYNQPQHF

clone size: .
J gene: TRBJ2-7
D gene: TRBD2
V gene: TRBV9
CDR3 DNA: TGTGCCAGCAGCGTAGATCTAGCGGGGGTATACGAGCAGTACTTC
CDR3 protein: CASSVDLAGVYEQYF

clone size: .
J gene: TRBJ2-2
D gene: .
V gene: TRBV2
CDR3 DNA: TGTGCCACGTCAAAACTGAACACCGGGGAGCTGTTTTTT
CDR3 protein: CATSKLNTGELFF

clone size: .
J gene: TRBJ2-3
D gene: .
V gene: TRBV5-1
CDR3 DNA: TGCGCCAGCAGCTTTAAAGATACGCAGTATTTT
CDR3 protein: CASSFKDTQYF

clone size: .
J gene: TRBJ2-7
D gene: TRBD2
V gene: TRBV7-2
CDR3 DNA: TGTGCCAGCAGCCATGGACTAGCGGGCTACGAGCAGTACTTC
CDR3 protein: CASSHGLAGYEQYF

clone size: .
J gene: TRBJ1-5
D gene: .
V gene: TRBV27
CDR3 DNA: TGTGCCAGCAGTTTAGGGTCAGCTAGCAATCAGCCCCAGCATTTT
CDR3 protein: CASSLGSASNQPQHF

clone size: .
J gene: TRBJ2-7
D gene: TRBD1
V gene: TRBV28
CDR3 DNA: TGTGCCAGCAGCCCACAACCAGGGGGCGAGCAGTACTTC
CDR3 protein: CASSPQPGGEQYF

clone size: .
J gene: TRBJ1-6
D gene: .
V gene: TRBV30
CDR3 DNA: TGTGCCTGGAGTGTGCTCGGTTCTTACAATTCACCCCTCCACTTT
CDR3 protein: CAWSVLGSYNSPLHF

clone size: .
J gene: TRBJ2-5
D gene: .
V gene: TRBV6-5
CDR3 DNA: TGTGCCAGCAGTTACCCCCCGGAGACCCAGTACTTC
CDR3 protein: CASSYPPETQYF

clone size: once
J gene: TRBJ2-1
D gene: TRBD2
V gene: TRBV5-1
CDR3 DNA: TGCGCCAGCAGTCGGACTAGCGGGAGCTCCTACAATGAGCAGTTCTTC
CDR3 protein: CASSRTSGSSYNEQFF

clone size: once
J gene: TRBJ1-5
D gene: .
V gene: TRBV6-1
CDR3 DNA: TGTGCCAGCAGTGAACACGCAAGGAGGGAACGGCAGCCCCAGCATTTT
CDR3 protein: CASSEHARRERQPQHF

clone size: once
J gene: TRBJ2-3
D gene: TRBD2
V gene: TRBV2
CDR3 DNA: TGTGCCACCCTACCCATTGGGCTAGCGGGAGGGCCTGGCACAGATACGCAGTATTTT
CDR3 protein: CATLPIGLAGGPGTDTQYF

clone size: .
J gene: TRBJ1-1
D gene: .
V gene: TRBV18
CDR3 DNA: TGTGCCAGCTCACCAGCCAGGGGGAACACTGAAGCTTTCTTT
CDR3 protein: CASSPARGNTEAFF

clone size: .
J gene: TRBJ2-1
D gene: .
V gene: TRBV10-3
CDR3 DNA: TGTGCCATCAGTGAGTCGACTCAGGGCGGGTATGAGCAGTTCTTC
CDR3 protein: CAISESTQGGYEQFF

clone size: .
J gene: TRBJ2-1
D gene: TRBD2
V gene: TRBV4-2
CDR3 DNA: TGTGCCAGCAGCCAAGATCAAAGCGGGAGTTTTAGGTCCTACAATGAGCAGTTCTTC
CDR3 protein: CASSQDQSGSFRSYNEQFF

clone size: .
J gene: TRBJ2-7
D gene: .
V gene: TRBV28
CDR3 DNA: TGTGCCAGCAGGGGGCGATGGAACGAGCAGTACTTC
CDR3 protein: CASRGRWNEQYF

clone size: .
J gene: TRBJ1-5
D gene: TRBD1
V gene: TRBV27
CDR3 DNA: TGTGCCAGCAGTTTTTCTAAGGCAGGGGGTGGACCCCAGCATTTT
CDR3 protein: CASSFSKAGGGPQHF

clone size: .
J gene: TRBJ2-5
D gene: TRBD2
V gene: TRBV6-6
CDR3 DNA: TGTGCCAGCAGTTACAGGAGTAGCGGGAGTTTAGAGACCCAGTACTTC
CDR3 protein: CASSYRSSGSLETQYF

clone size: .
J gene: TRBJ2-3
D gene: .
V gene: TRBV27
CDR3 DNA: TGTGCCAGCAGTTTATCGAAGGGGGGAACGTCGGTCCCAGATACGCAGTATTTT
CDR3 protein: CASSLSKGGTSVPDTQYF

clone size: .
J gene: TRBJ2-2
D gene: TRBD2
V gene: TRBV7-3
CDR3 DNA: TGTGCCAGCAGCTCCGCGAGCGGGGGCCCTACCGGGGAGCTGTTTTTT
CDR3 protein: CASSSASGGPTGELFF

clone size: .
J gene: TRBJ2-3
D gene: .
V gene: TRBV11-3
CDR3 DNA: TGTGCCAGCAGCCTAAAGGCGGATTCGGCAGATACGCAGTATTTT
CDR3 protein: CASSLKADSADTQYF

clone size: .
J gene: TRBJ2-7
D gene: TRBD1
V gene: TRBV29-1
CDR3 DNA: TGCAGCGTCCTATCTCCCTACAGGGGGCCACCCTACGAGCAGTACTTC
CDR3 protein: CSVLSPYRGPPYEQYF

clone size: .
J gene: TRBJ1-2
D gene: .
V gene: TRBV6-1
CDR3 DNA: TGTGCCAGCAGTGAATTTATATCGGTTGGCTACACCTTC
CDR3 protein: CASSEFISVGYTF

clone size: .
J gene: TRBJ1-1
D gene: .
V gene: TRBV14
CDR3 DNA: TGTGCCAGCAGCCGAGTCCAGGGAAAACTCACTGAAGCTTTCTTT
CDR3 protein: CASSRVQGKLTEAFF